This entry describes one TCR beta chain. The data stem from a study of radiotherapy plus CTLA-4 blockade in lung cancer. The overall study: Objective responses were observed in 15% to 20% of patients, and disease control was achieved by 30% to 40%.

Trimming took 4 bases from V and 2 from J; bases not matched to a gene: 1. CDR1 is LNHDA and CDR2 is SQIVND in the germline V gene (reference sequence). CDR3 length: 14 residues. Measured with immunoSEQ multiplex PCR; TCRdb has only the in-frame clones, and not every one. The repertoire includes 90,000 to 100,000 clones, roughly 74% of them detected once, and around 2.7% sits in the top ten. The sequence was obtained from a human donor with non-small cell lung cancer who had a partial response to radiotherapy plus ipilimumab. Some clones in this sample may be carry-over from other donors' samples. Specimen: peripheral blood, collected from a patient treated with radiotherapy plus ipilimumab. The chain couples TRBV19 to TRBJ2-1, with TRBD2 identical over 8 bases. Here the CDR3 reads CASSTGGPYNEQFF. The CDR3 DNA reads TGTGCCAGTAGTACGGGGGGGCCCTACAATGAGCAGTTCTTC.